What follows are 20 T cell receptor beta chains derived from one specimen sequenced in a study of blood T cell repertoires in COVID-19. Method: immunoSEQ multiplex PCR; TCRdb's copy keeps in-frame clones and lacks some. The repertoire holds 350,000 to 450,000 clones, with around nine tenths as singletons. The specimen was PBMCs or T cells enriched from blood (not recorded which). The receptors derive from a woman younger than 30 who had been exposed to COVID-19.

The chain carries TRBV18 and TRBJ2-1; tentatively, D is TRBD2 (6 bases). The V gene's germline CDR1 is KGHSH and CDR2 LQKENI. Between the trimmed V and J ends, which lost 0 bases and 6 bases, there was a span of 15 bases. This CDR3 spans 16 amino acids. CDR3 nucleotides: TGTGCCAGCTCACCACCGTCGCCCGGGAGTTCCAATGAGCAGTTCTTC. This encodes CASSPPSPGSSNEQFF.

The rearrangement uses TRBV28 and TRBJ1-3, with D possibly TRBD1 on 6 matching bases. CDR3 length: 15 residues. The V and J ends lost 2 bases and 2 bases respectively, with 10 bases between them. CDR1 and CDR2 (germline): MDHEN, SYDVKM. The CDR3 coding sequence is TGTGCCAGCAGTTTAGGGGGCAGGGCTGGAAACACCATATATTTT. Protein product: CASSLGGRAGNTIYF.

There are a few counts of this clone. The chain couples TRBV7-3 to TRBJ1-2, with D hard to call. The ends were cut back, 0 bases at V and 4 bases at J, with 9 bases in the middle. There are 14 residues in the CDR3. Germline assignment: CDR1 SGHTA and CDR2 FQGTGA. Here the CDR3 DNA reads TGTGCCAGCAGCTTAACTCTCGGAGGCTATGGCTACACCTTC. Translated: CASSLTLGGYGYTF. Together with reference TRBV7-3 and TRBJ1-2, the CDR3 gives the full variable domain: GAGVSQTPSNKVTEKGKYVELRCDPISGHTALYWYRQSLGQGPEFLIYFQGTGAADDSGLPNDRFFAVRPEGSVSTLKIQRTERGDSAVYLCASSLTLGGYGYTFGSGTRLTVV.

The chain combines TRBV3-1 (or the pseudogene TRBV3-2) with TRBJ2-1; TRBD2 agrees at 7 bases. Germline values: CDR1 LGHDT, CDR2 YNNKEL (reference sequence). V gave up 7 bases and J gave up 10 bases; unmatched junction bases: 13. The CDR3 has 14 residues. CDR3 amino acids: CASNSAGTTYEQFF. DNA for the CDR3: TGTGCCAGCAACAGTGCCGGGACTACCTACGAGCAGTTCTTC.

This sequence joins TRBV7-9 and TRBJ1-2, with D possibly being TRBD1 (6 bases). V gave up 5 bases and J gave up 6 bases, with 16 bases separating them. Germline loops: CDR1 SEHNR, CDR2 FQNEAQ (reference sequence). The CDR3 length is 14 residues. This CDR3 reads CASSQGQRRNGYTF. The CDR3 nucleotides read TGTGCCAGCAGCCAAGGACAGCGGAGGAATGGCTACACCTTC.

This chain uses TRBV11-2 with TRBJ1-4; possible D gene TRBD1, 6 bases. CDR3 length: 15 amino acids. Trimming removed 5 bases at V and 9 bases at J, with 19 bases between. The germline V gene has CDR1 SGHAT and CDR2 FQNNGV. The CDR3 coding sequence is TGTGCCAGCAGCGCCCGTCGGGGGGCTGCACAAAAACTGTTTTTT. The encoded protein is CASSARRGAAQKLFF.

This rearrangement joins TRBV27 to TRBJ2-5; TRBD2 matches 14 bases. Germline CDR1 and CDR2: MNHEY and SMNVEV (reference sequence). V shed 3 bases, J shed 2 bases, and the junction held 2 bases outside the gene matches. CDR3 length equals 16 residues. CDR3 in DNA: TGTGCCAGCAGTTTCGGACTAGCGGGGGGTCAAGAGACCCAGTACTTC. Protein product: CASSFGLAGGQETQYF.

The CDR3 loop reads CASSRRGVYNEQFF. In DNA, the CDR3 is TGTGCCAGTAGTAGGAGGGGCGTCTACAATGAGCAGTTCTTC. The rearrangement links TRBV19 to TRBJ2-1; weak D call: TRBD2 (6 bases). The CDR3 contains 14 residues. Germline V gene lookup returns CDR1 LNHDA and CDR2 SQIVND (reference sequence). Deletions cut 4 bases from V and 3 bases from J, with 10 bases between.

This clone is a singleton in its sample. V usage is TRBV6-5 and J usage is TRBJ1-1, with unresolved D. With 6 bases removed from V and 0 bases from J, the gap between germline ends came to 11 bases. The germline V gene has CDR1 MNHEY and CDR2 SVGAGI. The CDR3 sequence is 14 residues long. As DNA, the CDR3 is TGTGCCAGCAGCCGAGGACTCATGAACACTGAAGCTTTCTTT. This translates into CASSRGLMNTEAFF.

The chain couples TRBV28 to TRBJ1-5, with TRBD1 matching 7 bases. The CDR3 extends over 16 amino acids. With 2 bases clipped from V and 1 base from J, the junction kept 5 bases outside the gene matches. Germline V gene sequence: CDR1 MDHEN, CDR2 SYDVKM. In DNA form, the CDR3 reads TGTGCCAGCAGTTTAACCGGGACAGCCAGCAATCAGCCCCAGCATTTT. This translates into CASSLTGTASNQPQHF.

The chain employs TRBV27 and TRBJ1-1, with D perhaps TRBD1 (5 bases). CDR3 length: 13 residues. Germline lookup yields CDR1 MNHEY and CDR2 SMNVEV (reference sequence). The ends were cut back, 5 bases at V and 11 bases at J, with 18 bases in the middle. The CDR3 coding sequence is TGTGCCAGCAGTCCAGGGACTGGCCCAGGGGCTTTCTTT. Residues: CASSPGTGPGAFF.

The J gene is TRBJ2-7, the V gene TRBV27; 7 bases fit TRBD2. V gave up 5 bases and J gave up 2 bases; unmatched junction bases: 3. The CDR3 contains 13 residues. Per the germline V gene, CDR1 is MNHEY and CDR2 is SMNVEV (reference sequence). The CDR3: CASSPSGTYEQYF. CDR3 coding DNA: TGTGCCAGCAGTCCAAGCGGGACCTACGAGCAGTACTTC.

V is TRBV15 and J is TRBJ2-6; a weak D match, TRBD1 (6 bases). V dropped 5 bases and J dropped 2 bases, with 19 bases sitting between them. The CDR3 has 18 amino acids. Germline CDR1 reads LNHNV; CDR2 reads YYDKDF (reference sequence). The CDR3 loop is CATSPLVLGGPGANVLTF. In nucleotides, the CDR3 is TGTGCCACCAGCCCTCTGGTGCTAGGGGGTCCTGGGGCCAACGTCCTGACTTTC.

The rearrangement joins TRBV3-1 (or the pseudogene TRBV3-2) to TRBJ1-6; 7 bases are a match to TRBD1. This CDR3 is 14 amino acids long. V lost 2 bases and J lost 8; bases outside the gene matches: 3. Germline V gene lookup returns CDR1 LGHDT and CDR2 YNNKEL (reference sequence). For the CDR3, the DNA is TGTGCCAGCAGCCAAACCACAGGGGATTCACCCCTCCACTTT. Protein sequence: CASSQTTGDSPLHF.

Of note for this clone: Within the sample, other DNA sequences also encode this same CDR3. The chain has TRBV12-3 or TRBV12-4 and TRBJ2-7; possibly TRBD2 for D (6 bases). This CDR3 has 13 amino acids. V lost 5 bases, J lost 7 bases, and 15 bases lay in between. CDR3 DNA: TGTGCCAGCAGTCCTCCGGGACTGGGGGAGCAGTACTTC. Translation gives CASSPPGLGEQYF.

The CDR3 is CASSQVPGAYWGYTF. The CDR3 nucleotides read TGTGCCAGCAGCCAAGTACCAGGGGCGTATTGGGGCTACACCTTC. The rearrangement links TRBV3-1 (or the pseudogene TRBV3-2) to TRBJ1-2; D might be TRBD1 (6 bases). Per the germline V gene, CDR1 is LGHDT and CDR2 is YNNKEL (reference sequence). The CDR3 is 15 residues long. V was clipped by 1 base and J by 8 bases, with 17 bases between them.

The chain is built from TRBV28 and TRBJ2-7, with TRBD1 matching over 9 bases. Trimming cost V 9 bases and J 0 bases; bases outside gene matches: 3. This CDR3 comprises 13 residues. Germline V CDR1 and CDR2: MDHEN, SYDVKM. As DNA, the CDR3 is TGTGCCAGTTGGGACAGGGACTCCTACGAGCAGTACTTC. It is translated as CASWDRDSYEQYF. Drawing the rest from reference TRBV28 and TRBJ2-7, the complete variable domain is DVKVTQSSRYLVKRTGEKVFLECVQDMDHENMFWYRQDPGLGLRLIYFSYDVKMKEKGDIPEGYSVSREKKERFSLILESASTNQTSMYLCASWDRDSYEQYFGPGTRLTVT.

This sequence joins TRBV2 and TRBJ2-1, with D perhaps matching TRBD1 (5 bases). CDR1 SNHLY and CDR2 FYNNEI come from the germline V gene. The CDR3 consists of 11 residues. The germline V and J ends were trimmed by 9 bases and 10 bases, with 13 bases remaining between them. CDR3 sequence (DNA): TGTGCCAGGGACAATCTGGGCGAGCAGTTCTTC. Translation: CARDNLGEQFF. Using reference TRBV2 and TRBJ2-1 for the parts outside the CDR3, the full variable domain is EPEVTQTPSHQVTQMGQEVILRCVPISNHLYFYWYRQILGQKVEFLVSFYNNEISEKSEIFDDQFSVERPDGSNFTLKIRSTKLEDSAMYFCARDNLGEQFFGPGTRLTVL.

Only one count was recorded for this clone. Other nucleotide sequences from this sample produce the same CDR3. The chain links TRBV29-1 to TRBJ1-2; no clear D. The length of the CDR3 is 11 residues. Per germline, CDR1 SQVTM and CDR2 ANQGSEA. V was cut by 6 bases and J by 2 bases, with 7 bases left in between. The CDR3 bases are TGCAGCGTCGAGGAGAACTATGGCTACACCTTC. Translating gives CSVEENYGYTF.

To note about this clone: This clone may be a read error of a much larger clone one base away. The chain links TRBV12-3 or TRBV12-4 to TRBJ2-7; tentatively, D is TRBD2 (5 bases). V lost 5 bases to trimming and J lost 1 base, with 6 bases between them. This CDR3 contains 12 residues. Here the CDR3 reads CASSGGSYEQYF. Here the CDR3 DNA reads TGTGCCAGCAGTGGCGGGTCCTACGAGCAGTACTTC.